This T cell receptor beta chain came from a study of CD8+ T cells in alopecia areata. Overall study findings and caveats: Against the mouse data, patients shared TCRs less clearly, possibly for HLA reasons. Many expanded lesional clones remained in scalp and blood on tofacitinib.

Treatment specified: oral pan-JAK inhibitor, 5-10 mg twice daily. PBMCs, the starting material, were the source of sorted CD4+ and CD8+ T cells. TCR sequencing used cDNA made by reverse transcription of extracted RNA. Assay used: immunoSEQ multiplex PCR; TCRdb lists only in-frame clones, some missing. Of some 170,000 clones in the sample, approximately 59% were seen once. There are a few counts of this clone. No antigen is known for it. V lost 5 bases, J lost 2 bases, and 11 bases lay in between. The CDR3 consists of 13 residues. Germline assignment: CDR1 SQVTM and CDR2 ANQGSEA. The chain joins TRBV29-1 to TRBJ2-3; D remains ambiguous. This receptor was obtained from a human donor with alopecia areata. Specimen: CD4+ T cells sorted from blood, collected at approximately week 60, from a patient treated with tofacitinib. The CDR3 region is CSVKGHLTDTQYF. Here the CDR3 DNA reads TGCAGCGTTAAGGGTCACCTCACAGATACGCAGTATTTT.